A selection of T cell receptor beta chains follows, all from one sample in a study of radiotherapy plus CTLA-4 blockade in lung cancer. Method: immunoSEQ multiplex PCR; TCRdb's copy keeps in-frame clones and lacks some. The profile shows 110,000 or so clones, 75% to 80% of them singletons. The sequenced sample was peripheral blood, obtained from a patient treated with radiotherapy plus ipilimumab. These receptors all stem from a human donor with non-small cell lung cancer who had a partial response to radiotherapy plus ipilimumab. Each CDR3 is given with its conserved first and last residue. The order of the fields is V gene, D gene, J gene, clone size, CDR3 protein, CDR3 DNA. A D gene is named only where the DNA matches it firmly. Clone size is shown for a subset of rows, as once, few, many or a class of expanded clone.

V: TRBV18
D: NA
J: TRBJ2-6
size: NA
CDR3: CASSPTTGPGANVLTF
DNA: TGTGCCAGCTCACCGACGACAGGCCCTGGGGCCAACGTCCTGACTTTC

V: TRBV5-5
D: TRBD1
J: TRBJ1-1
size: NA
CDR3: CASSSILQGVNTEAFF
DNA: TGTGCCAGCAGCTCAATTCTACAGGGGGTGAACACTGAAGCTTTCTTT

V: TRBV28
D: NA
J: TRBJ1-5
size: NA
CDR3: CASSLWDNNQPQHF
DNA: TGTGCCAGCAGTTTATGGGACAACAATCAGCCCCAGCATTTT

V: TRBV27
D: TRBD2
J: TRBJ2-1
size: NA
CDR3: CASRDLAGGLNEQFF
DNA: TGTGCCAGCAGGGATCTAGCGGGAGGGCTCAATGAGCAGTTCTTC

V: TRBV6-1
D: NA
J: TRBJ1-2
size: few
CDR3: CAISDKNTGPRGYTF
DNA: TGTGCCATCAGTGACAAAAATACAGGGCCAAGGGGCTACACCTTC

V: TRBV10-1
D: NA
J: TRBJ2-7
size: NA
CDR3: CASSSPPAGLYEQYF
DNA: TGCGCCAGCAGTTCCCCCCCGGCAGGGCTCTACGAGCAGTACTTC

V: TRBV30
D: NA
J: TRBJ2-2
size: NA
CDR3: CAWRNRQGRNTGELFF
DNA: TGTGCCTGGAGAAACAGGCAGGGGAGGAACACCGGGGAGCTGTTTTTT

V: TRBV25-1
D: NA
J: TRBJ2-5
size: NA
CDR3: CASSEFGGAGETQYF
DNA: TGTGCCAGCAGTGAATTTGGAGGGGCAGGGGAGACCCAGTACTTC

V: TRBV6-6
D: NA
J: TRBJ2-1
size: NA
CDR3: CASSYVSDSGQFF
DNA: TGTGCCAGCAGTTACGTCTCTGACTCTGGGCAGTTCTTC

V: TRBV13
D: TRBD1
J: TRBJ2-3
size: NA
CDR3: CASSFGTGSTDTQYF
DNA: TGTGCCAGCAGCTTCGGGACAGGGTCGACAGATACGCAGTATTTT

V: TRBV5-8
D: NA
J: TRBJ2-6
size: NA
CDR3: CASSLVLGALSGANVLTF
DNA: TGTGCCAGCAGCTTGGTATTGGGGGCTCTCTCTGGGGCCAACGTCCTGACTTTC

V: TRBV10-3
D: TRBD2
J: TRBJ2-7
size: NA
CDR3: CAISESGILAEGSYEQYF
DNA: TGTGCCATCAGTGAGTCGGGGATACTAGCGGAGGGGTCCTACGAGCAGTACTTC

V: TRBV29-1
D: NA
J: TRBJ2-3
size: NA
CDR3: CSVEFGTDTQYF
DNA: TGCAGCGTTGAGTTCGGCACAGATACGCAGTATTTT

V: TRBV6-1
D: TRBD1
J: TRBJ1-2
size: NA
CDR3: CASSRTGTNYGYTF
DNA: TGTGCCAGCAGTCGGACAGGGACTAACTATGGCTACACCTTC

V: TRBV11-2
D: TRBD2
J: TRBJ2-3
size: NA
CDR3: CASSFAGTSGRIRTDTQYF
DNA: TGTGCCAGCAGCTTTGCTGGGACTAGCGGGAGGATCCGCACAGATACGCAGTATTTT

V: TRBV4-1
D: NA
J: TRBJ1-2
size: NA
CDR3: CASSQEVVARNYGYTF
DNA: TGCGCCAGCAGCCAAGAAGTAGTCGCGAGAAACTATGGCTACACCTTC

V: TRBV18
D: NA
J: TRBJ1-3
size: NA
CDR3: CASSTPSGVSNTIYF
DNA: TGTGCCAGCTCAACGCCGTCGGGTGTATCAAACACCATATATTTT

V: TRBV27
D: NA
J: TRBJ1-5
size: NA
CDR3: CASSSRSIKTETPNQPQHF
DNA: TGTGCCAGCAGTTCCCGATCAATAAAGACAGAAACACCGAATCAGCCCCAGCATTTT

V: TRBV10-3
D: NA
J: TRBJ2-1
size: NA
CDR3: CAIRETETNEQFF
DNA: TGTGCCATCAGGGAGACAGAAACCAATGAGCAGTTCTTC

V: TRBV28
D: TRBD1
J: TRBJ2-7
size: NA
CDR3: CASILRQGYEQYF
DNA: TGTGCCAGCATTCTCCGACAGGGGTACGAGCAGTACTTC

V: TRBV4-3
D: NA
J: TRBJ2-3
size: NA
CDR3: CASSPGARGLARDTQYF
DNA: TGCGCCAGCAGCCCAGGGGCCCGCGGTCTAGCTAGAGATACGCAGTATTTT

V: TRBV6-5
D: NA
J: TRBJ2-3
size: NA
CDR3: CASRSPFTDTQYF
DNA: TGTGCCAGCAGATCCCCCTTCACAGATACGCAGTATTTT

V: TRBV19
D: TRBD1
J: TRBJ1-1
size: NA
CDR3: CASSPPDRGTNTEAFF
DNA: TGTGCCAGTAGTCCCCCGGACAGGGGAACGAACACTGAAGCTTTCTTT

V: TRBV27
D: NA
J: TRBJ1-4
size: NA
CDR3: CASSLDGFKRDEKLFF
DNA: TGTGCCAGCAGTTTAGATGGGTTTAAGAGGGATGAAAAACTGTTTTTT

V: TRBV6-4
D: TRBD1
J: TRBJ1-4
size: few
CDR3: CASSVGLSRGHVNEKLFF
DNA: TGTGCCAGCAGTGTAGGTTTGAGCAGGGGGCATGTTAATGAAAAACTGTTTTTT

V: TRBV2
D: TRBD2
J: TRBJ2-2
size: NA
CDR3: CASSDGGSGTGELFF
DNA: TGTGCCAGCAGTGATGGCGGGAGCGGCACCGGGGAGCTGTTTTTT

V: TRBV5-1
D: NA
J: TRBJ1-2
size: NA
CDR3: CASSPPGGGPGYTF
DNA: TGCGCCAGCAGCCCCCCGGGGGGGGGCCCCGGCTACACCTTC

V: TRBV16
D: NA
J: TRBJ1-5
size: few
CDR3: CASSQSVLGGQPQHF
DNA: TGTGCCAGCAGCCAATCGGTACTAGGCGGGCAGCCCCAGCATTTT

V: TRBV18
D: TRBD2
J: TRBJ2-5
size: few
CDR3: CASSPPGGETQYF
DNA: TGTGCCAGCTCACCACCGGGAGGGGAGACCCAGTACTTC

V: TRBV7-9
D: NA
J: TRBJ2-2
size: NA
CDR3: CASSSSGAGDTGELFF
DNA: TGTGCCAGCAGCTCCTCGGGGGCGGGGGACACCGGGGAGCTGTTTTTT

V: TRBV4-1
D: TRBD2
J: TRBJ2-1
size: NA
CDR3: CASSQGRGMGGLSSYNEQFF
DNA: TGCGCCAGCAGCCAAGGGCGGGGGATGGGGGGTTTAAGCTCCTACAATGAGCAGTTCTTC

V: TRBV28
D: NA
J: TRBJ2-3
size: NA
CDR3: CASTMADTQYF
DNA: TGTGCCAGCACCATGGCCGATACGCAGTATTTT

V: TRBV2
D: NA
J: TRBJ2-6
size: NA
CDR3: CASSPWAGSGANVLTF
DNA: TGTGCCAGCAGTCCATGGGCAGGCTCTGGGGCCAACGTCCTGACTTTC

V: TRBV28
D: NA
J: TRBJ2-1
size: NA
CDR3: CASSLERALSYNEQFF
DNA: TGTGCCAGCAGTTTGGAGCGTGCCCTCTCCTACAATGAGCAGTTCTTC

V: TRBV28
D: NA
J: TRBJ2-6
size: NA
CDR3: CASSLRSSGANVLTF
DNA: TGTGCCAGCAGTTTAAGGAGCTCTGGGGCCAACGTCCTGACTTTC

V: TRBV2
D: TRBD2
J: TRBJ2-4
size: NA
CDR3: CASSPTSGITKNIQYF
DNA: TGTGCCAGCAGTCCGACTAGCGGGATTACCAAAAACATTCAGTACTTC

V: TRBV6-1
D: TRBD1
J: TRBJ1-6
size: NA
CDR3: CASRGDSWNSALHF
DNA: TGTGCCAGCAGGGGGGACAGCTGGAATTCAGCCCTCCACTTT

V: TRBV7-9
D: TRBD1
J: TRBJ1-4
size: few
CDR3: CASQGQGGEKLFF
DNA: TGTGCCAGCCAAGGACAGGGAGGCGAAAAACTGTTTTTT

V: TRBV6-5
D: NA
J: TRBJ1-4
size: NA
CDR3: CASRETGFQEKLFF
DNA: TGTGCCAGCAGAGAAACAGGGTTTCAGGAAAAACTGTTTTTT

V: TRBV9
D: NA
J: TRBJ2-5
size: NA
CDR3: CASSVEGGTQYF
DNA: TGTGCCAGCAGCGTAGAAGGGGGAACCCAGTACTTC

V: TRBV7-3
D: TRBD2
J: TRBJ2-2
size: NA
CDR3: CASSLKTSGRAGGELFF
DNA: TGTGCCAGCAGCTTAAAGACTAGCGGGAGGGCCGGCGGGGAGCTGTTTTTT

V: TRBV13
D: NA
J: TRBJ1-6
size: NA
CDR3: CASGLGGLGSPLHF
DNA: TGTGCCAGCGGCCTGGGGGGTCTTGGTTCACCCCTCCACTTT

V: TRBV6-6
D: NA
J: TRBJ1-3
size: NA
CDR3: CASIAGSSGNTIYF
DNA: TGTGCCAGCATCGCAGGGTCTTCTGGAAACACCATATATTTT

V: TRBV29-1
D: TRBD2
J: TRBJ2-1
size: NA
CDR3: CSGRGTSGNNEQFF
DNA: TGCAGCGGACGAGGGACTAGCGGAAACAATGAGCAGTTCTTC

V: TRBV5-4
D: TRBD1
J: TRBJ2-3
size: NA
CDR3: CASRWDRGGGTQYF
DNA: TGTGCCAGCAGGTGGGACAGGGGAGGAGGTACGCAGTATTTT

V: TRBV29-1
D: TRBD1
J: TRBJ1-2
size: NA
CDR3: CSVRDRTNYGYTF
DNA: TGCAGCGTAAGGGACAGGACTAACTATGGCTACACCTTC

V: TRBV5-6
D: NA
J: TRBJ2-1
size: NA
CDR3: CASSLADRGLNLNEQFF
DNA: TGTGCCAGCAGCTTGGCCGACAGGGGACTAAACCTCAATGAGCAGTTCTTC

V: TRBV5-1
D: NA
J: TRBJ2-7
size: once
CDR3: CASSEGYYEQYF
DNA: TGCGCCAGCAGCGAGGGATACTACGAGCAGTACTTC

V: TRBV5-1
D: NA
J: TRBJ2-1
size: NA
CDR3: CASSLGPGSGKNNEQFF
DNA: TGCGCCAGCAGCTTGGGGCCGGGGTCCGGAAAGAACAATGAGCAGTTCTTC

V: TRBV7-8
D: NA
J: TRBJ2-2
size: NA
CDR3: CASSLAQGPGELFF
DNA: TGTGCCAGCAGCTTAGCACAGGGTCCCGGGGAGCTGTTTTTT